This T cell receptor beta chain comes out of a study of T cell repertoires in cytomegalovirus infection. Study background: Evidence of both CMV infection and a matching HLA type came from public TCR beta signatures. The study, taken as a whole, reports: Cumulative frequency (of public TCR beta family members) identified carriers of CMV plus the relevant HLA. HLA-C-restricted TCR beta clonotypes specific for CMV led the ex vivo response.

TCRdb passed the reads through MiXCR, listing each CDR3 protein once. The sample contains under 350,000 distinct CDR3 sequences, 8% to 10% of which appear only once. Per the germline V gene, CDR1 is DFQATT and CDR2 is SNEGSKA (reference sequence). Trimming removed 3 bases from V and 2 bases from J; junction bases left unmatched: 3. This CDR3 is 14 amino acids long. Worth noting for this clonotype: Its antigen is not identified.

The genes are TRBV20-1 and TRBJ2-5; 10 positions agree with TRBD1. The TCR originated in a human donor in good health (CMV status not recorded). Some clones in this sample may be carry-over from other donors' samples. Sample: PBMCs. CDR3 sequence: CSASGQGVQETQYF. DNA for the CDR3: TGCAGTGCTAGCGGACAGGGGGTACAAGAGACCCAGTACTTC.